These T cell receptor beta chains were read from a single sample in a study of T cell changes during pregnancy in multiple sclerosis. The data were produced by immunoSEQ multiplex PCR, yet TCRdb's version contains in-frame clones alone and is incomplete. The sample gives just under 65,000 clones, approximately 93% of which show up once; roughly 3% is in the top ten. Sequencing used CD8+ T cells from peripheral blood mononuclear cells, obtained in the second trimester of pregnancy. These receptor sequences come from a female donor with multiple sclerosis, enrolled in a pregnancy study. The CDR3 runs from the conserved cysteine through the conserved F or W. D genes are given only for firm matches. Clone size, where shown, is once, few, many, or a class for clones that have expanded.

d_gene: TRBD2
v_gene: TRBV2
j_gene: TRBJ2-5
abundance: .
CDR3nt: TGTGCCGCACGGGAGGGCGGACAAGAGACCCAGTACTTC
CDR3aa: CAAREGGQETQYF

d_gene: TRBD1
v_gene: TRBV19
j_gene: TRBJ1-1
abundance: .
CDR3nt: TGTGCCAGTACAGAACAGGGGGCAGGCACTGAAGCTTTCTTT
CDR3aa: CASTEQGAGTEAFF

d_gene: TRBD2
v_gene: TRBV9
j_gene: TRBJ2-5
abundance: .
CDR3nt: TGTGCCAGCAGCGCCCGACTAGCGGGAATGGAGACCCAGTACTTC
CDR3aa: CASSARLAGMETQYF

d_gene: TRBD1
v_gene: TRBV6-8
j_gene: TRBJ2-7
abundance: .
CDR3nt: TGTGCCAGCAGGCCACCGGGACAGGCCTACGAGCAGTACTTC
CDR3aa: CASRPPGQAYEQYF

d_gene: .
v_gene: TRBV12-2
j_gene: TRBJ2-3
abundance: .
CDR3nt: TGTGCAAGTCGCCCCGGGACTTCCTCTTCCCCAGATACGCAGTATTTT
CDR3aa: CASRPGTSSSPDTQYF

d_gene: .
v_gene: TRBV27
j_gene: TRBJ2-5
abundance: .
CDR3nt: TGTGCCAGCAGTTCTGAGAGGGTCGAAGAGACCCAGTACTTC
CDR3aa: CASSSERVEETQYF

d_gene: TRBD1
v_gene: TRBV5-5
j_gene: TRBJ2-1
abundance: .
CDR3nt: TGTGCCAGCAGCTTCACATTAGACAGGGCCGGGTTTAGAGAAAACAATGAGCAGTTCTTC
CDR3aa: CASSFTLDRAGFRENNEQFF

d_gene: TRBD2
v_gene: TRBV10-3
j_gene: TRBJ2-7
abundance: .
CDR3nt: TGTGCCATCAGTGGTCCCTCGGTGACTAGCGGAAAAGCCTACGAGCAGTACTTC
CDR3aa: CAISGPSVTSGKAYEQYF

d_gene: TRBD1
v_gene: TRBV19
j_gene: TRBJ1-5
abundance: .
CDR3nt: TGTGCCGCTGGAGAGAGACAGGGGCGCAATCAGCCCCAGCATTTT
CDR3aa: CAAGERQGRNQPQHF

d_gene: .
v_gene: TRBV7-9
j_gene: TRBJ2-1
abundance: .
CDR3nt: TGTGCCAGCGAGAGCTCCTACAATGAGCAGTTCTTC
CDR3aa: CASESSYNEQFF

d_gene: TRBD1
v_gene: TRBV27
j_gene: TRBJ2-7
abundance: .
CDR3nt: TGTGCCAGCAGCTACCGACAGGGGGGATACGAGCAGTACTTC
CDR3aa: CASSYRQGGYEQYF

d_gene: .
v_gene: TRBV27
j_gene: TRBJ2-1
abundance: .
CDR3nt: TGTGCCAGCAGTCTGCGGGTTTTCAATGAGCAGTTCTTC
CDR3aa: CASSLRVFNEQFF

d_gene: TRBD2
v_gene: TRBV27
j_gene: TRBJ2-1
abundance: .
CDR3nt: TGTGCCAGCAGTCCTACCAAGCGGGGTCCCTACAATGAGCAGTTCTTC
CDR3aa: CASSPTKRGPYNEQFF

d_gene: .
v_gene: TRBV2
j_gene: TRBJ2-3
abundance: .
CDR3nt: TGTGCCAGCACGGCTAGCCTGGGCACAGATACGCAGTATTTT
CDR3aa: CASTASLGTDTQYF

d_gene: .
v_gene: TRBV6-5
j_gene: TRBJ1-2
abundance: .
CDR3nt: TGTGCCAGCAGTTACGGCAGGGGATATGGCTACACCTTC
CDR3aa: CASSYGRGYGYTF

d_gene: .
v_gene: TRBV27
j_gene: TRBJ2-7
abundance: .
CDR3nt: TGTGCCAGCAGTTTATCGGGGGGAAAGGCTAGGGAGCAGTACTTC
CDR3aa: CASSLSGGKAREQYF

d_gene: .
v_gene: TRBV19
j_gene: TRBJ1-1
abundance: .
CDR3nt: TGTGCCAGTAGTAGCGGTAGGGGGGGCAAGAACACTGAAGCTTTCTTT
CDR3aa: CASSSGRGGKNTEAFF

d_gene: TRBD2
v_gene: TRBV27
j_gene: TRBJ2-7
abundance: once
CDR3nt: TGTGCCAGCAGTTTGTCAACTAGCGGCTACGAGCAGTACTTC
CDR3aa: CASSLSTSGYEQYF

d_gene: .
v_gene: TRBV7-9
j_gene: TRBJ2-1
abundance: .
CDR3nt: TGTGCCAGCAGCTTAGTTGACCAAGGGAGTTCCCAGTTCTTC
CDR3aa: CASSLVDQGSSQFF

d_gene: TRBD2
v_gene: TRBV11-2
j_gene: TRBJ2-1
abundance: .
CDR3nt: TGTGCCAGCAGGGATAGCGGGAATGAGCAGTTCTTC
CDR3aa: CASRDSGNEQFF

d_gene: .
v_gene: TRBV5-4
j_gene: TRBJ2-7
abundance: .
CDR3nt: TGTGCCAGCAGCCTAGCAGCTACTTCCTACGAGCAGTACTTC
CDR3aa: CASSLAATSYEQYF

d_gene: TRBD2
v_gene: TRBV28
j_gene: TRBJ2-3
abundance: .
CDR3nt: TGTGCCAGCAGTTACACCGGGACTAGCGGGAGCGACTCAGATACGCAGTATTTT
CDR3aa: CASSYTGTSGSDSDTQYF

d_gene: .
v_gene: TRBV9
j_gene: TRBJ2-7
abundance: .
CDR3nt: TGTGCCAGCAGCGTGGGGGCGGAGGCTTACGAGCAGTACTTC
CDR3aa: CASSVGAEAYEQYF

d_gene: TRBD1
v_gene: TRBV27
j_gene: TRBJ2-1
abundance: .
CDR3nt: TGTGCCAGCAGTCTCTCCCCGGACAGGACCTACAATGAGCAGTTCTTC
CDR3aa: CASSLSPDRTYNEQFF

d_gene: .
v_gene: TRBV10-3
j_gene: TRBJ1-1
abundance: .
CDR3nt: TGTGCCATCAGTGAGTCTGGGACAACAAGCATGAACACTGAAGCTTTCTTT
CDR3aa: CAISESGTTSMNTEAFF

d_gene: .
v_gene: TRBV9
j_gene: TRBJ1-1
abundance: .
CDR3nt: TGTGCCAGCAGCGTAGCACAGAACACTGAAGCTTTCTTT
CDR3aa: CASSVAQNTEAFF

d_gene: TRBD2
v_gene: TRBV4-3
j_gene: TRBJ2-5
abundance: .
CDR3nt: TGCGCCAGCAGCCAAGATCGAATAGCGGGAGGACAAGAGACCCAGTACTTC
CDR3aa: CASSQDRIAGGQETQYF